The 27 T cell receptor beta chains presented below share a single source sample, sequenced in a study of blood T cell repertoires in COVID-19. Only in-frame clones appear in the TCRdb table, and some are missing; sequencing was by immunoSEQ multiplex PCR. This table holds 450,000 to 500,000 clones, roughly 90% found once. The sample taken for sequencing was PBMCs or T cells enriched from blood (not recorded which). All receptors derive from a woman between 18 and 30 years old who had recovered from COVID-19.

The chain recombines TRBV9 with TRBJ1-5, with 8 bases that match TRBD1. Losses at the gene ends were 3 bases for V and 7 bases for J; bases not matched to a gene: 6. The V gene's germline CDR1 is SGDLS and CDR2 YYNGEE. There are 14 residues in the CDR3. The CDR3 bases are TGTGCCAGCAGCGGACAGGGGAGCACACAGCCCCAGCATTTT. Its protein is CASSGQGSTQPQHF.

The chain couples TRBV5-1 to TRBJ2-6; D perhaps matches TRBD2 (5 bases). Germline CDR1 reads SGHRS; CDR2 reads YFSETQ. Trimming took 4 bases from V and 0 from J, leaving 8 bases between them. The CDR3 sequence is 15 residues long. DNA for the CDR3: TGCGCCAGCAGCGAGGGTTCCTCTGGGGCCAACGTCCTGACTTTC. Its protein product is CASSEGSSGANVLTF.

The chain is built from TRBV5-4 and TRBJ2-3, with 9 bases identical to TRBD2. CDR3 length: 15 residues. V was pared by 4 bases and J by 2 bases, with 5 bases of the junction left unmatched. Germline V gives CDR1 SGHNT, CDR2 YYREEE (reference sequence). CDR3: CASSAGGPDTDTQYF. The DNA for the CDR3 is TGTGCCAGCAGCGCGGGGGGGCCAGACACAGATACGCAGTATTTT.

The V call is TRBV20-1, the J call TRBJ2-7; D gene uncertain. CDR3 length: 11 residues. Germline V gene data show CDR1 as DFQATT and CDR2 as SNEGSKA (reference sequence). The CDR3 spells CSGISSYEQYF. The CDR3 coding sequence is TGCTCTGGTATTAGCTCCTACGAGCAGTACTTC.

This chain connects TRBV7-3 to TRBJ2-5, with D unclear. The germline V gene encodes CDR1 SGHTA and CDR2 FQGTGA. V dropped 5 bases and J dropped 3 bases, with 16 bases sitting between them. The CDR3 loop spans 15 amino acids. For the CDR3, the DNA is TGTGCCAGCAGCCCCACCCCTGACTCCGAAGAGACCCAGTACTTC. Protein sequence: CASSPTPDSEETQYF.

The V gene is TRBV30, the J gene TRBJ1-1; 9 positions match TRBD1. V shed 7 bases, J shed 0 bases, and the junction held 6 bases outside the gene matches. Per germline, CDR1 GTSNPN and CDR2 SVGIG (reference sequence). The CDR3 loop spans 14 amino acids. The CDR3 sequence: CAFQWDRVNTEAFF. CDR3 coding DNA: TGTGCCTTCCAGTGGGACAGGGTGAACACTGAAGCTTTCTTT.

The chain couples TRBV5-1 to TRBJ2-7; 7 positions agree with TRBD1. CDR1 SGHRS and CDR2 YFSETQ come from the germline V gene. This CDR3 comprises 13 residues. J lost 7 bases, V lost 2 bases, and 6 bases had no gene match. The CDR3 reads CASSFEGAGEQYF. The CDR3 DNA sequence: TGCGCCAGCAGCTTTGAGGGGGCGGGTGAGCAGTACTTC.

The CDR3 sequence: CASSSIKGKGTEAFF. DNA of the CDR3: TGTGCCAGCAGCTCCATTAAGGGGAAGGGAACTGAAGCTTTCTTT. The V and J genes are TRBV7-8 and TRBJ1-1; perhaps TRBD1 as D (5 bases). Germline CDR1 SGHVS, CDR2 FQNEAQ. V lost 4 bases and J 5 bases, leaving 17 bases between the germline ends. The CDR3 totals 15 residues.

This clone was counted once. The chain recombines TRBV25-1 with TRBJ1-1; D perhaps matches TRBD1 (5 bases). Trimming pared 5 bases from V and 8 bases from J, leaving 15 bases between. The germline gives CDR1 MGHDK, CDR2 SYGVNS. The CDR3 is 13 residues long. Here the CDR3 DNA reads TGTGCCAGCAGTAGGACTAGGGGAGGCGAAGCTTTCTTT. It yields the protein CASSRTRGGEAFF.

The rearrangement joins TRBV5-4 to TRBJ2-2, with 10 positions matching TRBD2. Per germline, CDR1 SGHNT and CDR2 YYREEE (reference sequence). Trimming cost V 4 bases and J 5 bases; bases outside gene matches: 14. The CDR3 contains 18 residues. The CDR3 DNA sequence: TGTGCCAGCAGCCTGGCGAAAGCGGGGGGGCTTCTTACCGGGGAGCTGTTTTTT. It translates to CASSLAKAGGLLTGELFF.

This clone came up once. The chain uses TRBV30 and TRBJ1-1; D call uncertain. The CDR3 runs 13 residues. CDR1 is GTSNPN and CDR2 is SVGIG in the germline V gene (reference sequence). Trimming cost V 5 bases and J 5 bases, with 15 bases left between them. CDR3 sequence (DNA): TGTGCCTGGCGAGGGCAACCGGGGACTGAAGCTTTCTTT. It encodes CAWRGQPGTEAFF.

This CDR3 is CASSDGTSGGTDTQYF. The DNA of the CDR3 is TGTGCCAGCAGCGACGGAACTAGCGGGGGTACAGATACGCAGTATTTT. V is TRBV5-4 and J is TRBJ2-3, with 11 nucleotides matching TRBD2. In germline, CDR1 is SGHNT, CDR2 YYREEE (reference sequence). Trimming at V came to 4 bases and at J to 3 bases, leaving 7 bases not matched to a gene. The CDR3 has 16 residues.

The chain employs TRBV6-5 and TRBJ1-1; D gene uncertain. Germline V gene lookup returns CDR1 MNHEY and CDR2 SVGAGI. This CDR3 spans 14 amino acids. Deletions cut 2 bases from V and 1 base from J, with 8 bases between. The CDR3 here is CASSYEGPNTEAFF. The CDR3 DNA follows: TGTGCCAGCAGTTACGAGGGCCCGAACACTGAAGCTTTCTTT.

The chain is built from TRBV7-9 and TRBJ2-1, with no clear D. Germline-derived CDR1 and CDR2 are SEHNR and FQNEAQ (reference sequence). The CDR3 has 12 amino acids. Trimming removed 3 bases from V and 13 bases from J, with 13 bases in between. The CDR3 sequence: CASSFASTNQFF. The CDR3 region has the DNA TGTGCCAGCAGCTTTGCTAGTACTAATCAGTTCTTC.

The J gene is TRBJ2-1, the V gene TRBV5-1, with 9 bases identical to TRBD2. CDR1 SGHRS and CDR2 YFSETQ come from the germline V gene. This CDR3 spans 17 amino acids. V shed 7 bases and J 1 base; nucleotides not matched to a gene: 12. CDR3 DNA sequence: TGCGCCAGCCAGATGGTAGCGGGGGTTCTTTCCTACAATGAGCAGTTCTTC. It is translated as CASQMVAGVLSYNEQFF.

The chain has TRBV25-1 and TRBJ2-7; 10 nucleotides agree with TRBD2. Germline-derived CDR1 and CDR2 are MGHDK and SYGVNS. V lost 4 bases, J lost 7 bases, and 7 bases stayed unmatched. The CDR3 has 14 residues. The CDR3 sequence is CASSGRLAGDEQYF. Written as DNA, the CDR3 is TGTGCCAGCAGTGGAAGGCTAGCGGGGGATGAGCAGTACTTC.

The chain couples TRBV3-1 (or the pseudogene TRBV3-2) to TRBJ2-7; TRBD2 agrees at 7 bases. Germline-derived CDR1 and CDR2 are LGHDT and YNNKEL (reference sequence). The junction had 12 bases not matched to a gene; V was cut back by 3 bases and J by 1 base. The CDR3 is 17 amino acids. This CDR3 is CASSHPLGREASYEQYF. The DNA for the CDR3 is TGTGCCAGCAGCCATCCCCTTGGGAGGGAAGCTTCCTACGAGCAGTACTTC.

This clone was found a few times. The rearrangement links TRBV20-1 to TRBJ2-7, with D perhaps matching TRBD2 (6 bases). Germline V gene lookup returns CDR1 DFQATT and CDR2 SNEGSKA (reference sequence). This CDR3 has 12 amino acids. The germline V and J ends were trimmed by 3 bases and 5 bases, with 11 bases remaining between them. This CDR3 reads CSASLAINEQYF. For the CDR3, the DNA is TGCAGTGCTAGTCTAGCGATAAACGAGCAGTACTTC.

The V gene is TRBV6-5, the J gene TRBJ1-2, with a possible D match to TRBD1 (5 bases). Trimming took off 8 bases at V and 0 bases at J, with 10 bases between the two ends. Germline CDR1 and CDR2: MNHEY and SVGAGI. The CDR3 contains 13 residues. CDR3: CASQGSTNYGYTF. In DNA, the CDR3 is TGTGCCAGCCAGGGATCTACTAACTATGGCTACACCTTC.

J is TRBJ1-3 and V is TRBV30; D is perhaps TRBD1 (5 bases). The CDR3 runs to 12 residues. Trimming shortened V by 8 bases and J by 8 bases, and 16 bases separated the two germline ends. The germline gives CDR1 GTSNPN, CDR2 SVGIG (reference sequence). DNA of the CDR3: TGTGCCGGAGGGGCCCGGCAGGACACCATATATTTT. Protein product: CAGGARQDTIYF.

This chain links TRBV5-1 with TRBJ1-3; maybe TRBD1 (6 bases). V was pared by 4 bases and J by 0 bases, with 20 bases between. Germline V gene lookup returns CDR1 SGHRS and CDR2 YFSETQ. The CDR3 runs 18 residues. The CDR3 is CASSLLPEDSPSGNTIYF. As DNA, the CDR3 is TGCGCCAGCAGCCTTCTACCCGAGGACAGCCCCTCTGGAAACACCATATATTTT. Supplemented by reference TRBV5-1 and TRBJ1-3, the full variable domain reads KAGVTQTPRYLIKTRGQQVTLSCSPISGHRSVSWYQQTPGQGLQFLFEYFSETQRNKGNFPGRFSGRQFSNSRSEMNVSTLELGDSALYLCASSLLPEDSPSGNTIYFGEGSWLTVV.

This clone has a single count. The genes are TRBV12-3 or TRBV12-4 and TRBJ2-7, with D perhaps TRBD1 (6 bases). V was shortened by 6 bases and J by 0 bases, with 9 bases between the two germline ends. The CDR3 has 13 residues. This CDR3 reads CASRQGNSYEQYF. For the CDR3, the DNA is TGTGCCAGCAGACAGGGAAACTCCTACGAGCAGTACTTC.

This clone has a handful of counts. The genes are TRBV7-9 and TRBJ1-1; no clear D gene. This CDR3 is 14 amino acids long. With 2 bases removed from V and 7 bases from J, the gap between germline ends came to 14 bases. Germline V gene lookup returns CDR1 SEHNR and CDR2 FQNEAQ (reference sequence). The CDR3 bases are TGTGCCAGCAGCTTATGGGAACGGGGAATTGAAGCTTTCTTT. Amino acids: CASSLWERGIEAFF.

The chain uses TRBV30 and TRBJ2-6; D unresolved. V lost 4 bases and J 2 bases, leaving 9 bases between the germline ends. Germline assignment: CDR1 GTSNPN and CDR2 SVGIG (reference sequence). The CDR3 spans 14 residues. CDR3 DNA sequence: TGTGCCTGGAACGGCAGGCCTGGGGCCAACGTCCTGACTTTC. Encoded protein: CAWNGRPGANVLTF.

CDR3 residues: CASSDPSYEQYF. DNA of the CDR3: TGTGCCAGCAGTGACCCGTCCTACGAGCAGTACTTC. The J gene is TRBJ2-7, the V gene TRBV6-1; D gene uncertain. Germline V gene lookup returns CDR1 MNHNS and CDR2 SASEGT. V was pared by 3 bases and J by 1 base, with 4 bases between. The CDR3 contains 12 residues.

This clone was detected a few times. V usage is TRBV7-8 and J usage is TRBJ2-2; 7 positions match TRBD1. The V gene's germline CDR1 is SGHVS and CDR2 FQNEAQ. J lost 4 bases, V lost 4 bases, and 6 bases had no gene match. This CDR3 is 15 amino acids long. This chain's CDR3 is CASSSSRDSTGELFF. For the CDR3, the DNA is TGTGCCAGCAGCTCTTCCCGGGACAGCACCGGGGAGCTGTTTTTT.

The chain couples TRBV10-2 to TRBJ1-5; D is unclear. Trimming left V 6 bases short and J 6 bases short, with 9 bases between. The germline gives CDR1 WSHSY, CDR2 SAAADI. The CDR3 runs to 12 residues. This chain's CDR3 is CASSIGGQPQHF. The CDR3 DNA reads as TGCGCCAGCAGCATAGGAGGTCAGCCCCAGCATTTT.